The present T cell receptor beta chain was sequenced within a study of Ad26.COV2.S vaccination and SARS-CoV-2 variants. Study-wide findings and caveats: Vaccine recipients showed a spike-specific TCR breadth that was higher than in placebo recipients.

Only in-frame clones appear in the TCRdb table, and some are missing; sequencing was by immunoSEQ multiplex PCR. In the table there are a few hundred thousand clones, about nine tenths of which are singletons. This sample's treatment: around 19 received Ad26.COV2.S at low or high dose, single or two shots; about 5 received placebo; per-sample allocation not given. The investigators took samples on day 63 after the first vaccine or placebo injection. A Boston adult aged 18-55 years was the donor. Turning to this clone: Its matching antigen is unknown.

Sequenced here: peripheral blood, sampled in a trial of Ad26.COV2.S vaccine versus placebo. This sequence originates from a person aged 18 to 59 who received the Ad26.COV2.S COVID-19 vaccine or a placebo.

The CDR3 loop is CASSLGPGTATYEQYF. The CDR3 region has the DNA TGTGCCAGCAGTTTAGGCCCGGGGACGGCCACCTACGAGCAGTACTTC. The chain joins TRBV28 to TRBJ2-7; D is perhaps TRBD1 or TRBD2 (5 bases each). The CDR3 has 16 residues. Germline CDR1 reads MDHEN; CDR2 reads SYDVKM. Trimming shortened V by 2 bases and J by 2 bases, and 16 bases separated the two germline ends.